The 10 T cell receptor beta chains below all came from one sample that was sequenced in a study of Graves' ophthalmopathy and Graves' hyperthyroidism. The authors amplified TCR beta CDR3 regions, and they did so from RNA transcripts for repertoire sequencing. An opening RT-PCR round employed HTBI primers and preceded a second-round multiplex PCR. TCRdb fed the multiplex PCR reads into MiXCR, producing one record per CDR3 protein. The sample holds hundreds of thousands of distinct CDR3 sequences, about 24% seen once. The sample was peripheral blood. These receptors were obtained from a woman aged 18-29 years with stable Graves' hyperthyroidism. Some clones in this sample may be carry-over from other donors' samples.

This clonotype appeared many times. CDR3: CASSLVSGTTEAFF. CDR3 coding DNA: TGTGCCAGCAGCTTAGTTTCAGGAACCACTGAAGCTTTCTTT. The chain uses TRBV7-2 and TRBJ1-1; D remains ambiguous. Trimming stripped 1 base from V and 4 bases from J, with 10 bases between. The CDR3 consists of 14 residues. CDR1 is SGHTA and CDR2 is FQGNSA in the germline V gene. The full variable domain, with the rest looked up from reference TRBV7-2 and TRBJ1-1, is GAGVSQSPSNKVTEKGKDVELRCDPISGHTALYWYRQSLGQGLEFLIYFQGNSAPDKSGLPSDRFSAERTGGSVSTLTIQRTQQEDSAVYLCASSLVSGTTEAFFGQGTRLTVV.

A few counts support this clonotype. The chain combines TRBV13 with TRBJ2-5, with 7 bases fitting TRBD1. Unmatched junction bases numbered 12, after V lost 0 bases and J lost 5 bases. Germline loops: CDR1 PRHDT, CDR2 FYEKMQ (reference sequence). This CDR3 has 17 amino acids. CDR3 nucleotides: TGTGCCAGCAGCTTAGGCCGAGGACAGGAGTTGAAGGAGACCCAGTACTTC. Its protein product is CASSLGRGQELKETQYF.

This sequence joins TRBV4-1 and TRBJ2-6; weak D call: TRBD2 (5 bases). Germline V gives CDR1 MGHRA, CDR2 YSYEKL. The CDR3 length is 18 residues. The V end lost 0 bases, the J end lost 1 base, and 13 bases lay between the germline ends. The CDR3 region is CASSQESFTGSGANVLTF. CDR3 DNA sequence: TGCGCCAGCAGCCAAGAATCTTTCACGGGATCTGGGGCCAACGTCCTGACTTTC.

This clonotype has a handful of counts. The chain links TRBV11-2 to TRBJ1-1; D is possibly TRBD1 (5 bases). Trimming took off 3 bases at V and 1 base at J, with 15 bases between the two ends. The CDR3 totals 16 residues. The V gene's germline CDR1 is SGHAT and CDR2 FQNNGV. Here the CDR3 DNA reads TGTGCCAGCAGCTTGCTGTGGGGCAGTGGGAACACTGAAGCTTTCTTT. It encodes CASSLLWGSGNTEAFF.

Comments on this clonotype: Since a much larger clone is just one base distant, this may be a read error. The conserved phenylalanine or tryptophan normally closing the CDR3 is absent here, so this likely arose from a read error. The chain recombines TRBV27 with TRBJ1-1; perhaps TRBD1 as D (5 bases). Trimming took 7 bases from V and 0 from J, leaving 21 bases between them. CDR1 and CDR2 (germline): MNHEY, SMNVEV (reference sequence). This CDR3 region has 17 residues. This CDR3 reads CASTLSAGSAMNTEAFY. The CDR3 bases are TGTGCCAGCACTCTGTCGGCAGGGAGTGCCATGAACACTGAAGCTTTCTAT.

This chain joins TRBV5-1 and TRBJ2-5, with 7 bases that match TRBD2. Trimming cost V 3 bases and J 3 bases; bases outside gene matches: 8. CDR3 length: 15 amino acids. Looked up from germline, CDR1 is SGHRS and CDR2 is YFSETQ. In DNA form, the CDR3 reads TGCGCCAGCAGCTCGGTAGCGGGCCCTGAAGAGACCCAGTACTTC. It translates to CASSSVAGPEETQYF.

This clonotype was observed at least ten times. V is TRBV30 and J is TRBJ2-5, with TRBD1 matching 10 bases. Germline V gene sequence: CDR1 GTSNPN, CDR2 SVGIG (reference sequence). The CDR3 covers 14 residues. With 1 base clipped from V and 4 bases from J, the junction kept 3 bases outside the gene matches. The CDR3 here is CAWSADRGRETQYF. The CDR3 region has the DNA TGTGCCTGGAGTGCAGACAGGGGGCGAGAGACCCAGTACTTC.

The chain carries TRBV14 and TRBJ2-2; D is possibly TRBD1 or TRBD2 (6 bases each). Germline values: CDR1 SGHDN, CDR2 FVKESK. The V gene lost 1 base and the J gene lost 3 bases, with 12 bases spanning the gap. The CDR3 runs 16 residues. CDR3 DNA sequence: TGTGCCAGCAGCCAAGGACCGGGGGCGTACACCGGGGAGCTGTTTTTT. Amino acid sequence: CASSQGPGAYTGELFF.

This clonotype turned up a few times. The chain combines TRBV4-1 with TRBJ2-5; no definite D call. The germline V gene encodes CDR1 MGHRA and CDR2 YSYEKL. Deletions cut 2 bases from V and 1 base from J, with 5 bases between. The CDR3 consists of 13 residues. The CDR3 DNA reads TGCGCCAGCAGCCAAACACTCCAAGAGACCCAGTACTTC. Residues: CASSQTLQETQYF.

This clonotype was detected a few times. V and J are TRBV7-9 and TRBJ1-1; possible D gene TRBD1, 5 bases. Germline V lookup: CDR1 SEHNR, CDR2 FQNEAQ (reference sequence). CDR3 length equals 14 residues. V dropped 3 bases and J dropped 4 bases, with 12 bases sitting between them. The DNA for the CDR3 is TGTGCCAGCAGCTTTACCAGGGATGGCACTGAAGCTTTCTTT. It codes for CASSFTRDGTEAFF.